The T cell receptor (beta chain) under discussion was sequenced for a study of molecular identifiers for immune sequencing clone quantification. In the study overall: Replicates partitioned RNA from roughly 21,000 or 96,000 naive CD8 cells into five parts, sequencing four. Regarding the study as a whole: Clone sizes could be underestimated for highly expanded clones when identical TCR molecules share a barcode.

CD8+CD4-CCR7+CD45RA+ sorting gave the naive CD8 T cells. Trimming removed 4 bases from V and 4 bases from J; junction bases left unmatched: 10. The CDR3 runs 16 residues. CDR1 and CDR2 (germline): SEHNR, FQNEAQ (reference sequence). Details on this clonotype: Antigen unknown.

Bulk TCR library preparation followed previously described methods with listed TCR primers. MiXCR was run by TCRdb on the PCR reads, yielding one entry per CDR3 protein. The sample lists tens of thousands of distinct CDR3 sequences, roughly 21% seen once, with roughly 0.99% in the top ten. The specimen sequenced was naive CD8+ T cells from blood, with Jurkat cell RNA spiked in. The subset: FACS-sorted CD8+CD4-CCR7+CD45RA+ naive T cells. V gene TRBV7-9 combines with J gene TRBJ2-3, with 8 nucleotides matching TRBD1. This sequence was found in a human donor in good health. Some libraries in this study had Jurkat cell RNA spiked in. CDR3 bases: TGTGCCAGCAGCTCCCCAGACAGGGGCCCCCCAGATACGCAGTATTTT. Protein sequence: CASSSPDRGPPDTQYF.